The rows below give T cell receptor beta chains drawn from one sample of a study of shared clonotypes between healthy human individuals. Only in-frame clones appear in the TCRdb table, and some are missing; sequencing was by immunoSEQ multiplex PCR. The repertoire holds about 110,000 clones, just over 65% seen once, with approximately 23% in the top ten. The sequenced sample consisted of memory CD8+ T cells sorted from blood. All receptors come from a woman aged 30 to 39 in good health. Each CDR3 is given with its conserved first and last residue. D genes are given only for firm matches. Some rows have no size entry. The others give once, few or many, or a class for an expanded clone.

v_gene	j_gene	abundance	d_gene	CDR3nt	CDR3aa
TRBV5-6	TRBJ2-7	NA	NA	TGTGCCAGCAGCTTGAGGGCCTACGAGCAGTACTTC	CASSLRAYEQYF
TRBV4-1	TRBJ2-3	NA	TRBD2	TGCGCCAGCAGCCAAGATATCCTAGCGGAGATGGGAGATACGCAGTATTTT	CASSQDILAEMGDTQYF
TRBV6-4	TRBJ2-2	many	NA	TGTGCCAGCAGTGACTCCTCGGCCGGGGAGCTGTTTTTT	CASSDSSAGELFF
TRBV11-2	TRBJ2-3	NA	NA	TGTGCCAGCAAACCGAGGGGCGCAGATACGCAGTATTTT	CASKPRGADTQYF
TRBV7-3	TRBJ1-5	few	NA	TGTGCCAGCAGCTTGGGGTATGGTCAGCCCCAGCATTTT	CASSLGYGQPQHF
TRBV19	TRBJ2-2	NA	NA	TGTGCCAGTAGTAAATGGACAAATGAGGCCGGGGAGCTGTTTTTT	CASSKWTNEAGELFF
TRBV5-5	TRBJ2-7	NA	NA	TGTGCCAGCAGCTTCCAGGGGAGTTCCTACGAGCAGTACTTC	CASSFQGSSYEQYF
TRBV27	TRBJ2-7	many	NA	TGTGCCAGCAGTCCCGACGGCTACGAGCAGTACTTC	CASSPDGYEQYF
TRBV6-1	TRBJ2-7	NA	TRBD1	TGTGCCAGCAGTAAATGGACAGGGAACTACGAGCAGTACTTC	CASSKWTGNYEQYF
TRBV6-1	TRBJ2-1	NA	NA	TGTGCCAGCATCCGGGACAACTACAATGAGCAGTTCTTC	CASIRDNYNEQFF
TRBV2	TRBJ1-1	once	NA	TGTGCCAGCAGTGGTGATACACAAGGGACTGAAGCTTTCTTT	CASSGDTQGTEAFF
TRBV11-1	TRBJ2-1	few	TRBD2	TGTGCCAGCAGCTTAGTAGCGGGAGAAAATGAGCAGTTCTTC	CASSLVAGENEQFF
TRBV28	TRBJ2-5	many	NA	TGTGCCAGCAGCTACGGGACGGGCCAAGAGACCCAGTACTTC	CASSYGTGQETQYF
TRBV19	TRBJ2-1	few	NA	TGTGCCAGTAGTATAGGGGACTACAATGAGCAGTTCTTC	CASSIGDYNEQFF
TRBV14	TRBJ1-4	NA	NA	TGTGCCAGCAGCCGGCCGGAGACATTTAATGAAAAACTGTTTTTT	CASSRPETFNEKLFF
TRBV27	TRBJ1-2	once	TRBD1	TGTGCCAGCAGTCCCGAGGACAGGGCGGCGGGGGTCTATGGCTACACCTTC	CASSPEDRAAGVYGYTF
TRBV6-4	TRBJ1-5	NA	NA	TGTGCCAGCAGCTCAGGGGAGGGCGAGAGGCCCCAGCATTTT	CASSSGEGERPQHF
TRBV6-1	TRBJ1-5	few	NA	TGTGCCAGCAACCCTCGGACCTTAAATCAGCCCCAGCATTTT	CASNPRTLNQPQHF
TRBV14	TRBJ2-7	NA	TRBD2	TGTGCCAGCAGCCAAACGCGCGGGAGTTCGTCCTACGAGCAGTACTTC	CASSQTRGSSSYEQYF
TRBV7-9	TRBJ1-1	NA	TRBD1	TGTGCCAGCAGCTTTGGGACAGCGAGGAACACTGAAGCTTTCTTT	CASSFGTARNTEAFF
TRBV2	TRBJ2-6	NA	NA	TGTGCCAGCAGCGCACGGTCTGGGGCCAACGTCCTGACTTTC	CASSARSGANVLTF
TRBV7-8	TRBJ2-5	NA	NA	TGTGCCAGCAGCTATCTTAGAATCAAGGGGAAGGGGACCCAGTACTTC	CASSYLRIKGKGTQYF
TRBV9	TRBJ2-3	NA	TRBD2	TGTGCCAGCAGTCTAGCGGGAGGTTCAGATACGCAGTATTTT	CASSLAGGSDTQYF
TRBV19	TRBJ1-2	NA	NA	TGTGCCAGTAGTATAGGCAGTCGGGGCTACACCTTC	CASSIGSRGYTF
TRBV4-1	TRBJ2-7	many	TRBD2	TGCGCCAGCAGCCAAGACCCTAGCGGGAGGGCGGAGCAGTACTTC	CASSQDPSGRAEQYF
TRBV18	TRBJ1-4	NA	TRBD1	TGTGCCAGCTCACCAGTTGGACAGGGTAGTGAAAAACTGTTTTTT	CASSPVGQGSEKLFF
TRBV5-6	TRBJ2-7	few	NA	TGTGCCAGCAGCTTGGGGTTAGGGGGAGTCTACGAGCAGTACTTC	CASSLGLGGVYEQYF
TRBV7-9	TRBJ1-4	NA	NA	TGTGCCAGCAGCTTAGGGCCAACTAATGAAAAACTGTTTTTT	CASSLGPTNEKLFF
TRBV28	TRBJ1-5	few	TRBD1	TGTGCCGCGTCCGGGACAGGAGCGGTACAGCCCCAGCATTTT	CAASGTGAVQPQHF
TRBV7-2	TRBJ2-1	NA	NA	TGTGCCAGCAGTCGAAACTGGTCAAATGAGCAGTTCTTC	CASSRNWSNEQFF
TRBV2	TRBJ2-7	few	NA	TGTGCCAGCAGGAAGGGGCCAACCTACGAGCAGTACTTC	CASRKGPTYEQYF
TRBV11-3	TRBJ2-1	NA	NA	TGTGCCAGCAGCTTAAAGACTTGCCACTCCTACAATGAGCAGTTCTTC	CASSLKTCHSYNEQFF
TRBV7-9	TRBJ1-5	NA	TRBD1	TGTGCCAGCAGCCCGGGACAGGGGAATCAGCCCCAGCATTTT	CASSPGQGNQPQHF
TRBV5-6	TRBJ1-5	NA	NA	TGTGCCAGCAGCTTGGGGCACCTGATCGGCAATCAGCCCCAGCATTTT	CASSLGHLIGNQPQHF